This T cell receptor beta chain was sequenced during a study of blood T cell repertoires in COVID-19. Looking at the study overall: COVID-19 samples, acute and convalescent, were from the United States, Italy and Spain. T cells, B-cell-depleted T cells, or PBMCs supplied cDNA or gDNA.

This CDR3 region has 15 residues. CDR1 and CDR2 (germline): MGHRA, YSYEKL. The ends lost 2 bases at V and 7 bases at J; junction bases unmatched: 4. Original analysis: For nucleated cells, counts were estimated from reference gene primer amplification. Assay used: immunoSEQ multiplex PCR; TCRdb lists only in-frame clones, some missing. Clone size and V and J calls were adopted from that table, with D and trimming inferred from the DNA. Of around 80,000 clones listed, 83% are singletons. Sequencing used peripheral blood. The TCR was taken from a woman of 80 years or more with acute or convalescent COVID-19. The gene calls are TRBV4-1 and TRBJ1-4; 10 bases are a match to TRBD1. CDR3 sequence reads: CASSQRTGGVEKLFF. The DNA of the CDR3 is TGCGCCAGCAGCCAACGGACAGGGGGTGTTGAAAAACTGTTTTTT.